This T cell receptor (beta chain) derives from a study of cytomegalovirus exposure and HLA in healthy donors. The study's findings and limits: The classifier reportedly diagnosed cytomegalovirus status with high specificity and sensitivity. By a later analysis, the bulk of CMV-associated TCR beta chains appeared HLA-restricted. Associated with cytomegalovirus, according to the listing, were approximately 160 TCR beta chains.

13 Jbeta primers and 60 Vbeta primers were used for the PCR. In the original workflow: About 11 million shared chains were among the 65 million to 85 million unique TCR beta chains that a later analysis counted. Generated by immunoSEQ multiplex PCR, the TCRdb table keeps only in-frame clones and is missing some. V, J and clone size were drawn from that table, and D and trimming were deduced from the DNA. The table shows around 90,000 clones, with around 86% occurring only once. Germline lookup yields CDR1 SEHNR and CDR2 FQNEAQ (reference sequence). The CDR3 loop spans 15 amino acids. With respect to this clone: What it binds is not known. Sequence at one end of the junction differs from germline and may be a read error.

This sequence joins TRBV7-9 and TRBJ2-1; TRBD1 agrees at 10 bases. Sequencing used PBMCs. This TCR came from a man aged 25 to 40 in good health and CMV-seropositive. Here the CDR3 DNA reads TGTTCCAGCAGGGGAAGGACAGGGGGACCCAATGAGCAGTTCTTC. Amino acids: CSSRGRTGGPNEQFF.